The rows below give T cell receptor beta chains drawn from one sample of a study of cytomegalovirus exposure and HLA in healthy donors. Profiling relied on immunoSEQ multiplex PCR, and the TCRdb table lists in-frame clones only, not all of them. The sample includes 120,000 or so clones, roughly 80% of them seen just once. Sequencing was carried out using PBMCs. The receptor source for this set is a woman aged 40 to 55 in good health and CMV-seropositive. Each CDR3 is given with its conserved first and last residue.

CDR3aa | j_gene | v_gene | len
CASSSGTGGYYGYTF | TRBJ1-2 | TRBV28 | 15
CASIGLAGAGELFF | TRBJ2-2 | TRBV2 | 14
CASSVGGGRSYEQYF | TRBJ2-7 | TRBV9 | 15
CASSLVTGVHEQYF | TRBJ2-7 | TRBV7-9 | 14
CASRPTGSSYNSPLHF | TRBJ1-6 | TRBV2 | 16
CASRYGYEGDEQYF | TRBJ2-7 | TRBV5-5 | 14
CASREGLELYNEQFF | TRBJ2-1 | TRBV27 | 15
CAWSEHFSTDTQYF | TRBJ2-3 | TRBV30 | 14
CASSLVAGDPRDEQFF | TRBJ2-1 | TRBV9 | 16
CASSWETGNEQFF | TRBJ2-1 | TRBV6-5 | 13
CASSLSEQGGHEQFF | TRBJ2-1 | TRBV4-1 | 15
CASSLAGGSYEQYF | TRBJ2-7 | TRBV7-3 | 14
CASSDKNRVSNYGYTF | TRBJ1-2 | TRBV25-1 | 16
CASSIRQGRFSTEAFF | TRBJ1-1 | TRBV19 | 16
CASSATGFNGQPQHF | TRBJ1-5 | TRBV19 | 15
CASSPQIQETQYF | TRBJ2-5 | TRBV18 | 13
CASISGGGEQYF | TRBJ2-7 | TRBV6-5 | 12
CASSSPDTMNTEAFF | TRBJ1-1 | TRBV19 | 15
CAWTQGNEQYF | TRBJ2-7 | TRBV30 | 11
CASSPGLANTYEQYF | TRBJ2-7 | TRBV5-1 | 15